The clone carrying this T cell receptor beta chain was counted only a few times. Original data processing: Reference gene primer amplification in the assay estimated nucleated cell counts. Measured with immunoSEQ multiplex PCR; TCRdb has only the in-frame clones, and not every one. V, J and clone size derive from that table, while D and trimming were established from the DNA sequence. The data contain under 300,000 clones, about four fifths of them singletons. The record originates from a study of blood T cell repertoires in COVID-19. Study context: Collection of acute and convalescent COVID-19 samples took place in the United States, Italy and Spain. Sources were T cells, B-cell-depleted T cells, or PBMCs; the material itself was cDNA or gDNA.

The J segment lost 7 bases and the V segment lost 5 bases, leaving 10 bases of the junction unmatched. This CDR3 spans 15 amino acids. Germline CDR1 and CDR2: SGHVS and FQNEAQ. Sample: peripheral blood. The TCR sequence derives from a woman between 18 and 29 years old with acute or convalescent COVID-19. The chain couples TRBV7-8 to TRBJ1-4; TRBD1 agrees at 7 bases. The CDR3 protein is CASSPRTGLAEKLFF. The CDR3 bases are TGTGCCAGCAGCCCACGGACAGGTTTGGCTGAAAAACTGTTTTTT. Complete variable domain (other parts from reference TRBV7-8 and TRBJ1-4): GAGVSQSPRYKVAKRGQDVALRCDPISGHVSLFWYQQALGQGPEFLTYFQNEAQLDKSGLPSDRFFAERPEGSVSTLKIQRTQQEDSAVYLCASSPRTGLAEKLFFGSGTQLSVL.